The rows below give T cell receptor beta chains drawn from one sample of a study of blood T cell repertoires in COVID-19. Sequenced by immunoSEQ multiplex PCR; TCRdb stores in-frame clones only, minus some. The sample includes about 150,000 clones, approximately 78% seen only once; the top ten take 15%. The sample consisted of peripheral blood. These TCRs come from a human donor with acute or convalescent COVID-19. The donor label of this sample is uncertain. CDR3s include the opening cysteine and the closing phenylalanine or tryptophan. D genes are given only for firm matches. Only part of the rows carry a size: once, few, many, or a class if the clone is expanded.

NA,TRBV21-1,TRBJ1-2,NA,TGTGCCAGCAGCGCGCCGAAGGACAGTGCTCGCTATGGCTACACCTTC,CASSAPKDSARYGYTF
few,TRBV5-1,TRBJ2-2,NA,TGCGCCAGCAGCTTGGAGGTCAGGGTAACGGACACCGGGGAGCTGTTTTTT,CASSLEVRVTDTGELFF
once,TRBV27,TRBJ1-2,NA,TGTGCCAGCAGTCCATCCCTTAGGGGGATTGGCTACACCTTC,CASSPSLRGIGYTF
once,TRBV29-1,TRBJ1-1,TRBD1,TGCAGCGTGCACAGGGGAACTGAAGCTTTCTTT,CSVHRGTEAFF
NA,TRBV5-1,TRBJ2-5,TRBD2,TGCGCCAGCAGCTTGTACGGGAGGGGCACAGAGACCCAGTACTTC,CASSLYGRGTETQYF
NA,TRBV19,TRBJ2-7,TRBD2,TGTGCCAGTAGTACGCGGGGGGCCGACTACGAGCAGTACTTC,CASSTRGADYEQYF
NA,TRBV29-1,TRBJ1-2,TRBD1,TGCAGCGTGCCCGACAGGGCTCCTAACTATGGCTACACCTTC,CSVPDRAPNYGYTF
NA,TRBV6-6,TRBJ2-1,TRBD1,TGTGCCAGCAAAGAGACAGGGGATAGGTACAATGAGCAGTTCTTC,CASKETGDRYNEQFF
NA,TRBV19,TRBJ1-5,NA,TGTGCCAGTAGTACCCTTCTGGGAGGGACTCAGCCCCAGCATTTT,CASSTLLGGTQPQHF
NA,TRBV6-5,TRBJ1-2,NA,TGTGCCAGCAGTTACGGGGCGTCGAGCTATGGCTACACCTTC,CASSYGASSYGYTF
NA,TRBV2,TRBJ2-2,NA,TGTGCCAGCAGTGAAGTACAGGGTCAAGCCGGGGAGCTGTTTTTT,CASSEVQGQAGELFF
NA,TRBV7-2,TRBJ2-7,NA,TGTGCCAGCAGCTCCGGTGCGGTCTGGCCTTACGAGCAGTACTTC,CASSSGAVWPYEQYF
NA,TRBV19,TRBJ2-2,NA,TGTGCCAGTACTCTTGGAGGAACCGGGGAGCTGTTTTTT,CASTLGGTGELFF
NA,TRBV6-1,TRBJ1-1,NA,TGTGCCAGCAGCGAAGGGGCCCTTCGCACTGAAGCTTTCTTT,CASSEGALRTEAFF
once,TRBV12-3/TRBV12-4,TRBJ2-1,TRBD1,TGTGCCAGCAGCCGGGACAGATTCGATGAGCAGTTCTTC,CASSRDRFDEQFF
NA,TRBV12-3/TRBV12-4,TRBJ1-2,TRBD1,TGTGCCAGCAGCTCGACAGGGGGCTATGGCTACACCTTC,CASSSTGGYGYTF
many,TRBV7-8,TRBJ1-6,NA,TGTGCCAGCAGCCTCCGACAGCTTTCACCCCTCCACTTT,CASSLRQLSPLHF
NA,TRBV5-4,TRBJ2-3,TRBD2,TGTGCCAGCAGCCAGCTAGCGGGCTACACAGATACGCAGTATTTT,CASSQLAGYTDTQYF
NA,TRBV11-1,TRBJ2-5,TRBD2,TGTGCCAGCAGCTCCCGACTAGCGGGGGGGAAAGAGACCCAGTACTTC,CASSSRLAGGKETQYF
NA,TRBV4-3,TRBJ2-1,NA,TGCGCCAGCAGCCAAGATGGACAGCTCTACAATGAGCAGTTCTTC,CASSQDGQLYNEQFF
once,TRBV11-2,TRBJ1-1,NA,TGTGCCAGCAGCCTCGTCTCAGGGAGGACTGAAGCTTTCTTT,CASSLVSGRTEAFF
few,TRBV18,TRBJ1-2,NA,TGTGCCAGCTCACAACTCAGGGAAGGCTACACCTTC,CASSQLREGYTF
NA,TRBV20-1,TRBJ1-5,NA,TGCAGTGCTAGTCCTACAGGGCGAGGCAATCAGCCCCAGCATTTT,CSASPTGRGNQPQHF
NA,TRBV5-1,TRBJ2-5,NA,TGCGCCAGCAGCTTGTCGATAGCAGAGACCCAGTACTTC,CASSLSIAETQYF
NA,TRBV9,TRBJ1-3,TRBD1,TGTGCCAGCAGCCTTGGGACAGCCTCTGGAAACACCATATATTTT,CASSLGTASGNTIYF
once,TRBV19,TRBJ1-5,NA,TGTGCCAGTAGTATCCCACAGGATTTCAATCAGCCCCAGCATTTT,CASSIPQDFNQPQHF
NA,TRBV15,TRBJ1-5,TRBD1,TGTGCCACCAGCAGAGGACAGGGAATCTATAGCAATCAGCCCCAGCATTTT,CATSRGQGIYSNQPQHF
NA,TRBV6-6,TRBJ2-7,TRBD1,TGTGCCAGCAGTTACCCGAGACAGGGAGTAGGCGAGCAGTACTTC,CASSYPRQGVGEQYF
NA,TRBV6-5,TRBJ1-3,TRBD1,TGTGCCAGCAGGGGGGCGACAGGGGACGGAAACACCATATATTTT,CASRGATGDGNTIYF
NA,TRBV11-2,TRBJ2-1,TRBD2,TGTGCCAGCAGCTTAGAGCGGGGGGCCTACAATGAGCAGTTCTTC,CASSLERGAYNEQFF
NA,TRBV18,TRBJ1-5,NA,TGTGCCAGCTCACCAGGGCAGGGCAATCAGCCCCAGCATTTT,CASSPGQGNQPQHF
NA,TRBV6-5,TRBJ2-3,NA,TGTGCTGGGGGGGCATTCACAGATACGCAGTATTTT,CAGGAFTDTQYF
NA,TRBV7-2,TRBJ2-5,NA,TGTGCCAGCAGCTTAGTAGTCGGTGCAGGGGAAGAGACCCAGTACTTC,CASSLVVGAGEETQYF
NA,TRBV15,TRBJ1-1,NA,TGTGCCACCAGCGGATGGGGAGTTACCACTGAAGCTTTCTTT,CATSGWGVTTEAFF
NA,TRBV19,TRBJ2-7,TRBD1,TGTGCCAGTAGTCCCGGGACAGGGATATACGAGCAGTACTTC,CASSPGTGIYEQYF